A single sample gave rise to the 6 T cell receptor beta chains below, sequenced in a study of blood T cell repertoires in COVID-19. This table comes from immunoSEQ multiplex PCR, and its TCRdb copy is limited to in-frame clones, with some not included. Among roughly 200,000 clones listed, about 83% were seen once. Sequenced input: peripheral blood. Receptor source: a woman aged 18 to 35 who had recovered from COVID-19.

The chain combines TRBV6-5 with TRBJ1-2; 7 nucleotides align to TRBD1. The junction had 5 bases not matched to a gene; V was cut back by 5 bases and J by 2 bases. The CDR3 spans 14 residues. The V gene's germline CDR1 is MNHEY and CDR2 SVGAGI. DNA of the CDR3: TGTGCCAGCAGTCCACAGACAGGGAACTATGGCTACACCTTC. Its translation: CASSPQTGNYGYTF.

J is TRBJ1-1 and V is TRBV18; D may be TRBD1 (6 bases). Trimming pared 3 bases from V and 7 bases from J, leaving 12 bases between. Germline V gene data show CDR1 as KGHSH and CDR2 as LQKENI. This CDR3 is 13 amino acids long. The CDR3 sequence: CASSPLGQIEAFF. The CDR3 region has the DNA TGTGCCAGCTCACCTCTCGGACAGATTGAAGCTTTCTTT.

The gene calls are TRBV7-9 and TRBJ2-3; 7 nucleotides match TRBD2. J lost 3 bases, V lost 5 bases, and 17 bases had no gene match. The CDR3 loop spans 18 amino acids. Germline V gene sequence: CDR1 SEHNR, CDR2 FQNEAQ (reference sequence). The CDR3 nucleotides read TGTGCCAGCAGCCCCACAAGATTGGTGGCGGGAGCAACAGATACGCAGTATTTT. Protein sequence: CASSPTRLVAGATDTQYF.

The CDR3 DNA reads as TGTGCCAGCAGTCGCCAAACAGGGGAGCGCAATCAGCCCCAGCATTTT. It yields the protein CASSRQTGERNQPQHF. The gene calls are TRBV2 and TRBJ1-5; 7 positions agree with TRBD1. CDR3 length: 16 amino acids. J gave up 2 bases and V 5 bases, and 9 bases lay outside the gene matches. Germline loops: CDR1 SNHLY, CDR2 FYNNEI.

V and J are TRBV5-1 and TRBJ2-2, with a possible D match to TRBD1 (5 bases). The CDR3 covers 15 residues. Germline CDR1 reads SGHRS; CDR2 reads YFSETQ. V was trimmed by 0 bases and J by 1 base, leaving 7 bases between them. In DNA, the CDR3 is TGCGCCAGCAGCTTGGGGGGCTTGAACACCGGGGAGCTGTTTTTT. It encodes CASSLGGLNTGELFF.

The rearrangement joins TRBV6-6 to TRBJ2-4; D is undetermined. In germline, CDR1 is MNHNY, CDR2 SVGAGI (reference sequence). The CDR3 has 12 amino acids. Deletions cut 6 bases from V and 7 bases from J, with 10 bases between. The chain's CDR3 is CASSRPRNIQYF. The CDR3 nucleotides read TGTGCCAGCAGCAGACCCAGGAACATTCAGTACTTC.